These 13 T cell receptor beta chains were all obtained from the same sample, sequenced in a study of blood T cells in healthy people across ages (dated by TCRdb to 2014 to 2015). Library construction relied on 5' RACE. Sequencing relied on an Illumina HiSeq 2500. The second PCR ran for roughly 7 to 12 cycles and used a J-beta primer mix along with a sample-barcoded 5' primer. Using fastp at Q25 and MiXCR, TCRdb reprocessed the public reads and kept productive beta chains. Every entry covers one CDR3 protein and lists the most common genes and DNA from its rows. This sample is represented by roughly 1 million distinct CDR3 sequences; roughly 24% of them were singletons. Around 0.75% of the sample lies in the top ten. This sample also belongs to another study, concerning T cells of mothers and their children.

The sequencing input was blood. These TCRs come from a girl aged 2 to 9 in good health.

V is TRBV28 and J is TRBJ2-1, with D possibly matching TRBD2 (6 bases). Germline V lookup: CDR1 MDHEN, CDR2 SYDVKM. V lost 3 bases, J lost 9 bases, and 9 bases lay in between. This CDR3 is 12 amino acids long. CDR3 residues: CASSLGEVEQFF. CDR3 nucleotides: TGTGCCAGCAGTTTGGGGGAGGTTGAGCAGTTCTTC.

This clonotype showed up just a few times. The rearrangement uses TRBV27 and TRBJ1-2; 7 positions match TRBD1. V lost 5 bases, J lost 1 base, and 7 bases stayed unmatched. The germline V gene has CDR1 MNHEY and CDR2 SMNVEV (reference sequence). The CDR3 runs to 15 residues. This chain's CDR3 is CASSLRGGINYGYTF. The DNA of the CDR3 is TGTGCCAGCAGTCTCAGGGGGGGGATTAACTATGGCTACACCTTC.

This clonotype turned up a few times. CDR3 in amino acids: CASSPRLAGYEQYF. In nucleotides, the CDR3 is TGTGCCAGCAGCCCCCGGCTAGCCGGCTACGAGCAGTACTTC. The V gene is TRBV7-9, the J gene TRBJ2-7; D might be TRBD2 (5 bases). Germline V gives CDR1 SEHNR, CDR2 FQNEAQ (reference sequence). Trimming cost V 5 bases and J 3 bases, with 14 bases left between them. The CDR3 runs 14 residues.

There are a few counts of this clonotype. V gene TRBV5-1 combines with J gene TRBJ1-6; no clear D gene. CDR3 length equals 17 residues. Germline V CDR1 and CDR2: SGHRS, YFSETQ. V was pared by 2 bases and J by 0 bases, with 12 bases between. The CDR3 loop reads CASSLQKTGSYNSPLHF. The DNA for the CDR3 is TGCGCCAGCAGCTTACAGAAGACGGGCTCCTATAATTCACCCCTCCACTTT. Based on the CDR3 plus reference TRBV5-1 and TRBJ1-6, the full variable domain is KAGVTQTPRYLIKTRGQQVTLSCSPISGHRSVSWYQQTPGQGLQFLFEYFSETQRNKGNFPGRFSGRQFSNSRSEMNVSTLELGDSALYLCASSLQKTGSYNSPLHFGNGTRLTVT.

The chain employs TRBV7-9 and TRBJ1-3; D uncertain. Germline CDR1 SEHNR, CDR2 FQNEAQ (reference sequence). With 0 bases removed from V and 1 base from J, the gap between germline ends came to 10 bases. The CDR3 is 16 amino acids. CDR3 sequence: CASSLAFGFSGNTIYF. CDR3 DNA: TGTGCCAGCAGCTTAGCGTTTGGGTTTTCTGGAAACACCATATATTTT.

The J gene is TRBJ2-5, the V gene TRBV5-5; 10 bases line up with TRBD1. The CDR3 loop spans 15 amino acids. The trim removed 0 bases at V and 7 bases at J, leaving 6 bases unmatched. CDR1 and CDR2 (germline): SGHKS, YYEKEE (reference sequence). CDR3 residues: CASSLGDRGEGTQYF. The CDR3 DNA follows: TGTGCCAGCAGCTTGGGGGACAGGGGTGAGGGGACCCAGTACTTC.

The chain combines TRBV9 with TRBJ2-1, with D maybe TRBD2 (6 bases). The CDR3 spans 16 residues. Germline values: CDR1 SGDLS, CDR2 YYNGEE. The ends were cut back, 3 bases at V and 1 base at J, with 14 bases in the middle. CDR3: CASSATVAESYNEQFF. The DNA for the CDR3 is TGTGCCAGCAGCGCGACCGTAGCGGAATCCTACAATGAGCAGTTCTTC.

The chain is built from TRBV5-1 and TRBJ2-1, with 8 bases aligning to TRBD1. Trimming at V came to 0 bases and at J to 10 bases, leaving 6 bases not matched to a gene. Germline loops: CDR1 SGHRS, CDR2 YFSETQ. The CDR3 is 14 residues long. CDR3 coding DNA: TGCGCCAGCAGCTTGGGCTGGACAGGGCAAGAGCAGTTCTTC. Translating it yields CASSLGWTGQEQFF.

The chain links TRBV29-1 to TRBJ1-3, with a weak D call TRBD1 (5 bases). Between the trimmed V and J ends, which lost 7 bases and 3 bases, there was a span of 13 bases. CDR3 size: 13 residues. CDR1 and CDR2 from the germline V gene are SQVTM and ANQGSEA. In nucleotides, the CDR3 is TGCAGCGGCCAGGGACTTATTGGAAACACCATATATTTT. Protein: CSGQGLIGNTIYF.

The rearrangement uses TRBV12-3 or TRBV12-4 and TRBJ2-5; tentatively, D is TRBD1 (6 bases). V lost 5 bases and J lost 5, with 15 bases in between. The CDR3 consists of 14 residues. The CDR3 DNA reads TGTGCCAGCAGTCCATGGGGGCCTGGGGAGACCCAGTACTTC. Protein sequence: CASSPWGPGETQYF.

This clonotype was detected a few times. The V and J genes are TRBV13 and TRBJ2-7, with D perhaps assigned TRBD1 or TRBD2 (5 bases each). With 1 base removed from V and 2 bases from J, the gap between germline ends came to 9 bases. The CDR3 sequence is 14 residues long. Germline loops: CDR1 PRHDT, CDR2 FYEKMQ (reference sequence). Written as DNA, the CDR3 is TGTGCCAGCAGCTTAGTGGGGGAAACCTACGAGCAGTACTTC. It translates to CASSLVGETYEQYF. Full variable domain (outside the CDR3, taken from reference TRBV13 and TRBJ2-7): AAGVIQSPRHLIKEKRETATLKCYPIPRHDTVYWYQQGPGQDPQFLISFYEKMQSDKGSIPDRFSAQQFSDYHSELNMSSLELGDSALYFCASSLVGETYEQYFGPGTRLTVT.

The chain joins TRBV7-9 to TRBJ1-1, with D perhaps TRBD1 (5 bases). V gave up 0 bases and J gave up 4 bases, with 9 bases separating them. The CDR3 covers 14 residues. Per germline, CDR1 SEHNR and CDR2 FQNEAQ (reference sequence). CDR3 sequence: CASSLAAGSTEAFF. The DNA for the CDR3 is TGTGCCAGCAGCTTAGCGGCAGGGAGCACTGAAGCTTTCTTT.

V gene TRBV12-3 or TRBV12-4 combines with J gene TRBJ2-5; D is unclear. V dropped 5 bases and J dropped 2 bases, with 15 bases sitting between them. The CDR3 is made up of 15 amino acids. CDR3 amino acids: CASSRPWSRQETQYF. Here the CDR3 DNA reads TGTGCCAGCAGTAGACCCTGGAGTCGACAAGAGACCCAGTACTTC.